This T cell receptor beta chain was identified in a study of tumor and adjacent non-tumor tissue in lung cancer. Study as a whole: Stage I to III disease affected about nine men and 5 women aged about 31 to 80. Each sample yielded some 4 million productive TCRbeta reads on average. The study, taken as a whole, reports: In normal lung, the top 100 clones were significantly more dominant than in tumor. Patients with more diverse tumor TCRs had worse survival.

No cell sorting was done before RNA was extracted from the tissue. Remarks on this clonotype: Its target is not known. At one of its ends the junction is not consistent with the germline gene, which may arise from a read error.

CDR1 SGHAT and CDR2 FQNNGV come from the germline V gene. The CDR3 is made up of 13 amino acids. TCRbeta libraries were built with three rounds of nested PCR, modified from ARM-PCR. From the multiplex PCR reads, TCRdb called clonotypes with MiXCR, one entry per CDR3 protein. Of more than 85,000 distinct CDR3 sequences listed, nearly 85% are singletons. Sequenced sample: lung tumor tissue. The receptor's source is a man aged 65-85 years with non-small cell lung cancer. This chain joins TRBV11-2 and TRBJ2-5; the match to TRBD2 covers 7 bases. The CDR3 sequence is CTSSLDPRLAPCF. CDR3 DNA: TGTACCAGCAGCTTAGATCCCAGACTAGCTCCGTGCTTC.